A single sample is the source of the 17 T cell receptor beta chains below, sequenced in a study of cytomegalovirus exposure and HLA in healthy donors. Measured with immunoSEQ multiplex PCR; TCRdb has only the in-frame clones, and not every one. Of 150,000 to 200,000 clones detected, approximately 96% appear once; the ten largest clones hold 0.89%. The sequencing sample was made of PBMCs. The receptors were gathered from a woman aged 18 to 35 in good health and CMV-seronegative.

The chain has TRBV25-1 and TRBJ1-2; D unresolved. With 4 bases removed from V and 6 bases from J, the gap between germline ends came to 12 bases. The germline V gene encodes CDR1 MGHDK and CDR2 SYGVNS. This CDR3 contains 13 residues. The DNA for the CDR3 is TGTGCCAGCAGTGCGTACTCGGGAGATGGCTACACCTTC. This translates into CASSAYSGDGYTF.

A remark on this clone: The sample holds other DNA sequences that translate to the same CDR3. This chain joins TRBV29-1 and TRBJ1-2; 7 nucleotides align to TRBD1. CDR3 size: 11 residues. V shed 6 bases, J shed 3 bases, and the junction held 1 base outside the gene matches. Germline V CDR1 and CDR2: SQVTM, ANQGSEA. The CDR3: CSVDRDYGYTF. DNA of the CDR3: TGCAGCGTCGACAGGGACTATGGCTACACCTTC.

V is TRBV4-2 and J is TRBJ2-5; D remains ambiguous. Germline assignment: CDR1 LGHNA and CDR2 YNFKEQ. The germline V and J ends were trimmed by 2 bases and 2 bases, with 3 bases remaining between them. The length of the CDR3 is 12 residues. As DNA, the CDR3 is TGTGCCAGCAGCCAAATACAAGAGACCCAGTACTTC. Residues: CASSQIQETQYF.

DNA for the CDR3: TGTGCCAGCAGCCCGCTACTAGCTCGCGCCGTCTACGAGCAGTACTTC. It yields the protein CASSPLLARAVYEQYF. The rearrangement links TRBV14 to TRBJ2-7, with D possibly TRBD2 on 6 matching bases. CDR3 length: 16 amino acids. V dropped 4 bases and J dropped 3 bases, with 19 bases sitting between them. The germline V gene has CDR1 SGHDN and CDR2 FVKESK. Supplemented by reference TRBV14 and TRBJ2-7, the full variable domain reads EAGVTQFPSHSVIEKGQTVTLRCDPISGHDNLYWYRRVMGKEIKFLLHFVKESKQDESGMPNNRFLAERTGGTYSTLKVQPAELEDSGVYFCASSPLLARAVYEQYFGPGTRLTVT.

The rearrangement joins TRBV5-1 to TRBJ2-5, with 13 bases that match TRBD2. The J segment lost 1 base and the V segment lost 0 bases, leaving 3 bases of the junction unmatched. The V gene's germline CDR1 is SGHRS and CDR2 YFSETQ. This CDR3 spans 17 amino acids. The CDR3 protein is CASSLGRTSGGQETQYF. The CDR3 DNA follows: TGCGCCAGCAGCTTGGGGCGGACTAGCGGGGGCCAAGAGACCCAGTACTTC.

This clone was counted once. V is TRBV6-1 and J is TRBJ1-1, with 7 bases aligning to TRBD1. The CDR3 totals 14 residues. The V gene's germline CDR1 is MNHNS and CDR2 SASEGT. Losses at the gene ends were 6 bases for V and 3 bases for J; bases not matched to a gene: 7. The CDR3 region is CASSSGGGDTEAFF. The CDR3 region has the DNA TGTGCCAGCAGCTCAGGGGGAGGCGACACTGAAGCTTTCTTT.

V is TRBV6-5 and J is TRBJ2-5; D is possibly TRBD1 (5 bases). Trimming removed 7 bases from V and 5 bases from J, with 8 bases in between. The CDR3 extends over 11 amino acids. CDR1 and CDR2 from the germline V gene are MNHEY and SVGAGI. The CDR3 sequence is CASNSGETQYF. DNA of the CDR3: TGTGCCAGCAATTCAGGGGAGACCCAGTACTTC.

The genes are TRBV7-2 and TRBJ1-4, with 9 bases fitting TRBD1. V was clipped by 5 bases and J by 3 bases; unmatched bases: 10. Germline assignment: CDR1 SGHTA and CDR2 FQGNSA. The CDR3 contains 17 residues. CDR3 protein: CASSPGTGILPNEKLFF. In DNA form, the CDR3 reads TGTGCCAGCAGCCCCGGGACAGGGATTCTCCCTAATGAAAAACTGTTTTTT. The variable domain in full, with the rest retrieved from reference TRBV7-2 and TRBJ1-4, is GAGVSQSPSNKVTEKGKDVELRCDPISGHTALYWYRQSLGQGLEFLIYFQGNSAPDKSGLPSDRFSAERTGGSVSTLTIQRTQQEDSAVYLCASSPGTGILPNEKLFFGSGTQLSVL.

V is TRBV6-5 and J is TRBJ1-2; TRBD1 aligns across 9 bases. Germline assignment: CDR1 MNHEY and CDR2 SVGAGI. The CDR3 has 16 amino acids. V lost 0 bases, J lost 7 bases, and 9 bases stayed unmatched. CDR3 sequence reads: CASSYSGVGTGFGYTF. CDR3 DNA sequence: TGTGCCAGCAGTTACTCGGGGGTGGGGACAGGGTTTGGCTACACCTTC.

The chain joins TRBV9 to TRBJ2-1; no definite D call. The CDR3 has 13 amino acids. Trimming took off 0 bases at V and 3 bases at J, with 4 bases between the two ends. Germline V CDR1 and CDR2: SGDLS, YYNGEE. CDR3 region: CASSVAYYNEQFF. CDR3 DNA sequence: TGTGCCAGCAGCGTAGCGTACTACAATGAGCAGTTCTTC.

V and J are TRBV6-6 and TRBJ2-1, with 9 bases lining up with TRBD2. The CDR3 length is 13 residues. From germline, CDR1 is MNHNY and CDR2 SVGAGI (reference sequence). V lost 11 bases and J lost 5; bases outside the gene matches: 7. The CDR3 DNA reads as TGTGCCTGCCAGACTAGCGGTCACAATGAGCAGTTCTTC. Amino acids: CACQTSGHNEQFF.

The rearrangement uses TRBV18 and TRBJ2-5; 7 bases map to TRBD2. J was trimmed by 3 bases and V by 1 base; bases with no gene match: 8. CDR1 is KGHSH and CDR2 is LQKENI in the germline V gene. This CDR3 has 16 residues. CDR3 in amino acids: CASSPLSGVLKETQYF. The CDR3 DNA sequence: TGTGCCAGCTCACCACTGAGCGGGGTCCTCAAAGAGACCCAGTACTTC.

V gene TRBV7-9 combines with J gene TRBJ2-3, with D perhaps matching TRBD2 (5 bases). The CDR3 spans 18 residues. The germline V gene encodes CDR1 SEHNR and CDR2 FQNEAQ (reference sequence). Between the trimmed V and J ends, which lost 2 bases and 3 bases, there was a span of 21 bases. The CDR3 here is CASSLSLGGQGMTDTQYF. As DNA, the CDR3 is TGTGCCAGCAGCTTATCCCTGGGCGGGCAAGGGATGACAGATACGCAGTATTTT.

The chain recombines TRBV4-2 with TRBJ1-2; D gene ambiguous. V was pared by 0 bases and J by 0 bases, with 11 bases between. The CDR3 is 16 amino acids. From germline, CDR1 is LGHNA and CDR2 YNFKEQ. CDR3 sequence reads: CASSQELLQANYGYTF. The CDR3 DNA reads as TGTGCCAGCAGCCAAGAACTTCTCCAAGCTAACTATGGCTACACCTTC.

The chain is built from TRBV11-2 and TRBJ2-1; 10 nucleotides align to TRBD2. Trimming removed 3 bases from V and 3 bases from J; junction bases left unmatched: 5. This CDR3 has 16 amino acids. Germline values: CDR1 SGHAT, CDR2 FQNNGV. The CDR3 nucleotides are TGTGCCAGCAGCTTTTTTAGCGGGGGGCGCTACAATGAGCAGTTCTTC. Translating it yields CASSFFSGGRYNEQFF.

The rearrangement joins TRBV7-2 to TRBJ1-4, with TRBD1 identical over 9 bases. The CDR3 spans 16 residues. Trimming cost V 1 base and J 8 bases; bases outside gene matches: 8. CDR1 is SGHTA and CDR2 is FQGNSA in the germline V gene. The CDR3 reads CASSLGWGQGSEKLFF. For the CDR3, the DNA is TGTGCCAGCAGCTTAGGGTGGGGACAGGGATCCGAAAAACTGTTTTTT.

The chain recombines TRBV5-4 with TRBJ1-2; the D is unclear. Germline CDR1 and CDR2: SGHNT and YYREEE (reference sequence). Trimming shortened V by 1 base and J by 7 bases, and 5 bases separated the two germline ends. CDR3 length: 11 amino acids. CDR3 coding DNA: TGTGCCAGCAGCTTGTCGGGTGGCTACACCTTC. Protein product: CASSLSGGYTF. Combining the CDR3 with reference TRBV5-4 and TRBJ1-2 gives the whole variable domain ETGVTQSPTHLIKTRGQQVTLRCSSQSGHNTVSWYQQALGQGPQFIFQYYREEENGRGNFPPRFSGLQFPNYSSELNVNALELDDSALYLCASSLSGGYTFGSGTRLTVV.